This paragraph reports one T cell receptor beta chain. The germline gives CDR1 SEHNR, CDR2 FQNEAQ (reference sequence). With 5 bases removed from V and 6 bases from J, the gap between germline ends came to 32 bases. This CDR3 comprises 19 residues. TCRdb's table, derived via immunoSEQ multiplex PCR, lists solely in-frame clones and lacks some. The table lists 2.5 million or so clones, approximately 94% of them singletons. The sample belongs to a study of shared clonotypes between healthy human individuals. This TCR derives from a man younger than 35 in good health. The source material was naive CD4+ T cells sorted from blood. As to subset: CD45RA+ positively selected. This chain connects TRBV7-9 to TRBJ2-7; the D gene is possibly TRBD1 (5 bases). The CDR3 sequence: CASSRMSTTAGLRAPEQYF. In DNA, the CDR3 is TGTGCCAGCAGCCGGATGTCCACTACCGCCGGCCTCAGGGCCCCCGAGCAGTACTTC.